This T cell receptor beta chain was sequenced in a study of post-analysis software for immune sequencing data. Study details: Clinical courses comprised relapsing-remitting, secondary progressive and progressive-relapsing multiple sclerosis.

With regard to this clonotype: As yet, its antigen is unknown.

Trimming shortened V by 2 bases and J by 2 bases, and 14 bases separated the two germline ends. Germline-derived CDR1 and CDR2 are SGHDT and YYEEEE. The CDR3 loop spans 16 amino acids. General study results and limits: Patients carried a few TRBV segments more frequently than controls did, and TRBV5-6, TRBV5-1 and TRBV20-1 were among them. Strong co-clustering by F measure was evident for samples that had been prepared in the same batch. In multiple sclerosis, normalized Chao1 diversity was significantly below that of controls.

The authors incorporated unique molecular identifiers into the TCR beta cDNA libraries. The yield from roughly 1 to 10 million T cells was 500,000 or so cDNA molecules in total. MiXCR was run by TCRdb on the PCR reads, yielding one entry per CDR3 protein. Of 820,000 or so distinct CDR3 sequences in the sample, about 50% were seen once. Source material: blood. The chain uses TRBV5-6 and TRBJ1-5, with D possibly matching TRBD1 (5 bases). This TCR was recovered from a girl between 5 and 17 years old with multiple sclerosis. The CDR3 DNA reads as TGTGCCAGCAGCTTAGGCCAGGGAAATGGCAATCAGCCCCAGCATTTT. As protein: CASSLGQGNGNQPQHF.